This note documents a single T cell receptor beta chain sequence. The antigen remains undetermined. It was healthy bone marrow donors who served as donors. The V gene's germline CDR1 is MRHNA and CDR2 SNTAGT. The CDR3 has 16 residues. With 2 bases clipped from V and 2 bases from J, the junction kept 4 bases outside the gene matches. The PCR had 60 Vbeta and 13 Jbeta primers. Here immunoSEQ multiplex PCR was the method, and the copy in TCRdb shows in-frame clones only, minus some. The sample table sets out 130,000 to 150,000 clones. The record originates from a study of cytomegalovirus exposure and HLA in healthy donors. On the study more broadly: From donors who were HLA-typed, an early data release held 80 million to 95 million unique TCRs.

General study points: Most TCR sequences proved rare, with some public TCRs found in many donors.

What was sequenced was PBMCs. This TCR derives from a male donor in good health and CMV-seronegative. This chain connects TRBV6-4 to TRBJ1-5, with TRBD1 matching over 9 bases. CDR3 DNA sequence: TGTGCCAGCAGTGACCTCCGGGACAGGGGCAATCAGCCCCAGCATTTT. It translates to CASSDLRDRGNQPQHF.